Described below is a single TCR beta chain sequence and its context. Its matching antigen is unknown. This entry is derived from a study of lymphopenia after photon versus proton radiotherapy. Looked up from germline, CDR1 is MNHNS and CDR2 is SASEGT. The V gene end was trimmed by 4 bases and the J gene end by 5 bases; junction bases not matched to a gene: 8. This CDR3 is 15 amino acids long. Whole-study findings and limits: Under photons, naive T cells and diversity fell while effector/memory populations rose.

Libraries were prepared by immunoSEQ multiplex PCR; TCRdb keeps only in-frame clonotypes and omits some of them. The sample includes around 64,000 clones, around 87% of them seen just once. The sample in question was peripheral blood, obtained from a patient treated with proton-based radiotherapy. This receptor was identified in an elderly man with esophageal cancer. The chain is built from TRBV6-1 and TRBJ2-1; 7 bases map to TRBD2. The CDR3 region is CASSGVGGTDNEQFF. Here the CDR3 DNA reads TGTGCCAGCAGTGGGGTCGGGGGGACGGACAATGAGCAGTTCTTC.